This entry lists 4 T cell receptor beta chains sequenced from one sample in a study of shared clonotypes between healthy human individuals. Generated by immunoSEQ multiplex PCR, the TCRdb table keeps only in-frame clones and is missing some. The profile covers approximately 700,000 clones, with around 73% appearing a single time and around 1.8% taken by the ten largest. The sample comprised memory CD4+ T cells sorted from blood. As to subset: CD45RA-negative fraction. These receptor sequences come from a woman younger than 45 in good health.

This CDR3 reads CSVRVVKDSEQYF. CDR3 coding DNA: TGCAGCGTTAGGGTAGTAAAGGATTCCGAGCAGTACTTC. The chain couples TRBV29-1 to TRBJ2-7, with D unresolved. Germline lookup yields CDR1 SQVTM and CDR2 ANQGSEA. The length of the CDR3 is 13 residues. The V end was cut by 5 bases, the J end by 6 bases, with 17 bases between.

This chain uses TRBV7-9 with TRBJ2-7, with D perhaps matching TRBD1 or TRBD2 (7 bases each). CDR1 is SEHNR and CDR2 is FQNEAQ in the germline V gene (reference sequence). With 5 bases removed from V and 4 bases from J, the gap between germline ends came to 9 bases. This CDR3 region has 12 residues. CDR3 sequence reads: CASSQGGYEQYF. Here the CDR3 DNA reads TGTGCCAGCAGCCAGGGGGGGTACGAGCAGTACTTC. Full variable domain (rest looked up from reference TRBV7-9 and TRBJ2-7): DTGVSQNPRHKITKRGQNVTFRCDPISEHNRLYWYRQTLGQGPEFLTYFQNEAQLEKSRLLSDRFSAERPKGSFSTLEIQRTEQGDSAMYLCASSQGGYEQYFGPGTRLTVT.

V is TRBV29-1 and J is TRBJ2-5, with D unresolved. CDR1 and CDR2 (germline): SQVTM, ANQGSEA. V dropped 2 bases and J dropped 5 bases, with 9 bases sitting between them. CDR3 length: 12 residues. In DNA form, the CDR3 reads TGCAGCGTTGAAAAGGGTGGGGAGACCCAGTACTTC. Amino acids: CSVEKGGETQYF.

As for this clone: Distinct nucleotide sequences in the sample also encode this CDR3. V is TRBV27 and J is TRBJ1-3, with no clear D. V shed 6 bases and J shed 1 base, with 13 bases lying between them. The CDR3 contains 15 residues. Per germline, CDR1 MNHEY and CDR2 SMNVEV (reference sequence). DNA of the CDR3: TGTGCCAGCAGCTCTACCAGAGGATCTGGAAACACCATATATTTT. Translating gives CASSSTRGSGNTIYF.